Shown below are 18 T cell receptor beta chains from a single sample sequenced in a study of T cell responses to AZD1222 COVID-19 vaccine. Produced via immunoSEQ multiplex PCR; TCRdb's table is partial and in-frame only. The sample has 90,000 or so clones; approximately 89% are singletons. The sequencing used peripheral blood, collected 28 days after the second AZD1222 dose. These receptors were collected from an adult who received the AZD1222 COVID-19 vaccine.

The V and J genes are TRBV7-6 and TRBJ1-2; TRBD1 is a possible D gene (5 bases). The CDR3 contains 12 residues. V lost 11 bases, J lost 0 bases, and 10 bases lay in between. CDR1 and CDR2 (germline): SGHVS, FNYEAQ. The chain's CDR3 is CAVGVSNYGYTF. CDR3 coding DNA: TGTGCCGTAGGGGTTTCTAACTATGGCTACACCTTC.

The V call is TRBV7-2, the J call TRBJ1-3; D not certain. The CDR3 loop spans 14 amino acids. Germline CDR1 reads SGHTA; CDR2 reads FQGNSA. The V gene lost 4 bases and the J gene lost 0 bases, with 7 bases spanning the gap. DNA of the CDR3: TGTGCCAGCAGCTCCGGACCCTCTGGAAACACCATATATTTT. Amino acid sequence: CASSSGPSGNTIYF.

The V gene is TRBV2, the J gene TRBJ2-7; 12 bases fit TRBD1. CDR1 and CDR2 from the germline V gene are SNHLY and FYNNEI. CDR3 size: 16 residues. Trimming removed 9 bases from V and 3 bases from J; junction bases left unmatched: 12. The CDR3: CARRDRGRRGDYEQYF. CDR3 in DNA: TGTGCCAGGCGGGACAGGGGGCGTCGGGGAGACTACGAGCAGTACTTC.

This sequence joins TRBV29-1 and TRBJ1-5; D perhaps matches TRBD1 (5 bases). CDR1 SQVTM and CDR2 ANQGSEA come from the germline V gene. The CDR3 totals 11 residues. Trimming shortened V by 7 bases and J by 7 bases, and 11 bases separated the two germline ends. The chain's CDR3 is CSGGVRQPQHF. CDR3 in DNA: TGCAGCGGGGGGGTTAGACAGCCCCAGCATTTT.

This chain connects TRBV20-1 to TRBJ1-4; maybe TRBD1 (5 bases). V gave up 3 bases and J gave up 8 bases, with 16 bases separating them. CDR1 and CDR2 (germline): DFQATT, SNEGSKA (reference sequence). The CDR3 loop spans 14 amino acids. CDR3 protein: CSASRTPGGEKLFF. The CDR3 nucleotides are TGCAGTGCTAGTCGGACACCCGGTGGGGAAAAACTGTTTTTT.

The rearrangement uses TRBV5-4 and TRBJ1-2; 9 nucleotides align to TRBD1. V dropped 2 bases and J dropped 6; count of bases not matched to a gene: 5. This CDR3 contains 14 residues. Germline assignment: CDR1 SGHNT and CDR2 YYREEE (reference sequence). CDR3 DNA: TGTGCCAGCAGCTTAACAGGGGGCTGGGATGGCTACACCTTC. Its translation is CASSLTGGWDGYTF.

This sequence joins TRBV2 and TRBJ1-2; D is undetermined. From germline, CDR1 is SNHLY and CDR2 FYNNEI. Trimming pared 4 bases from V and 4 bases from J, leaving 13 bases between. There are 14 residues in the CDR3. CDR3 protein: CASSVALGSYGYTF. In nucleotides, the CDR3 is TGTGCCAGCAGTGTAGCTCTGGGTTCCTATGGCTACACCTTC.

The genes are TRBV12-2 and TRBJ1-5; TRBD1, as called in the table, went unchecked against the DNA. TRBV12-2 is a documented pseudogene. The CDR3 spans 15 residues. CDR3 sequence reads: CASRLVTGMGQPQHF. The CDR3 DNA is TGTGCAAGTCGCTTAGTTACAGGGATGGGGCAGCCCCAGCATTTT.

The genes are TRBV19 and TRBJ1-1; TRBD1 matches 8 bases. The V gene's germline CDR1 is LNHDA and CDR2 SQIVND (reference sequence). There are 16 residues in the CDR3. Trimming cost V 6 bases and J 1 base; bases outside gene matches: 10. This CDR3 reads CASRRAGGFRNTEAFF. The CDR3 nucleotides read TGTGCCAGTAGGAGGGCAGGGGGCTTTCGGAACACTGAAGCTTTCTTT.

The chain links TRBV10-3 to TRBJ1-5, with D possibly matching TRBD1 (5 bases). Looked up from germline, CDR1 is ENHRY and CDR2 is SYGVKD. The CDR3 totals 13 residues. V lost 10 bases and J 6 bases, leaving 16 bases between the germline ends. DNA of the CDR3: TGTGCCACGGGGGGGGGTGGTATTCAGCCCCAGCATTTT. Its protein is CATGGGGIQPQHF.

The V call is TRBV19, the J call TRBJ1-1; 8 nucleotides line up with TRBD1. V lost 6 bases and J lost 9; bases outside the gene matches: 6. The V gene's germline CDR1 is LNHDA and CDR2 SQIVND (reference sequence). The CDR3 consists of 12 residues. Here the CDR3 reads CASRIGQGQAFF. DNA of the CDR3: TGTGCCAGTAGGATTGGACAGGGTCAAGCTTTCTTT. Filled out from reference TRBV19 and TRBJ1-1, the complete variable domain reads DGGITQSPKYLFRKEGQNVTLSCEQNLNHDAMYWYRQDPGQGLRLIYYSQIVNDFQKGDIAEGYSVSREKKESFPLTVTSAQKNPTAFYLCASRIGQGQAFFGQGTRLTVV.

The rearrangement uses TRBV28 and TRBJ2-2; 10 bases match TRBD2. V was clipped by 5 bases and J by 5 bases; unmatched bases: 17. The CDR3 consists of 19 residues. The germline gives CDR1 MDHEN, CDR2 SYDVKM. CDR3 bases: TGTGCCAGCAGTCAACCTCTAGCGGGGGCGTCCGTGGAGACCGGGGAGCTGTTTTTT. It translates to CASSQPLAGASVETGELFF. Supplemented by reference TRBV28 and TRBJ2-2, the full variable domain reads DVKVTQSSRYLVKRTGEKVFLECVQDMDHENMFWYRQDPGLGLRLIYFSYDVKMKEKGDIPEGYSVSREKKERFSLILESASTNQTSMYLCASSQPLAGASVETGELFFGEGSRLTVL.

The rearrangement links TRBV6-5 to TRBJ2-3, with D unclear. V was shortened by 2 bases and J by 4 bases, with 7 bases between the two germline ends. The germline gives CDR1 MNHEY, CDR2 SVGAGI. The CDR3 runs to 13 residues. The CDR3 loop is CASSYKGPDTQYF. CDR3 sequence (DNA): TGTGCCAGCAGTTACAAAGGGCCAGATACGCAGTATTTT.

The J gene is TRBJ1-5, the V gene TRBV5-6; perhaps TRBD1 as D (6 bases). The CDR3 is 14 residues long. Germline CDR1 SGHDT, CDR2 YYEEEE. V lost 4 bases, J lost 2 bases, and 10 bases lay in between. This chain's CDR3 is CASSLTGRNQPQHF. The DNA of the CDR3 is TGTGCCAGCAGCCTTACAGGGCGCAATCAGCCCCAGCATTTT.

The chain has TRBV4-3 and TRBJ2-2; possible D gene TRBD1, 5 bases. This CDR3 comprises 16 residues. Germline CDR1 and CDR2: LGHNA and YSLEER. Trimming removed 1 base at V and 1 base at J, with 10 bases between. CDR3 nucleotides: TGCGCCAGCAGCCAAGGGACAACTGTGAACACCGGGGAGCTGTTTTTT. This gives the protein CASSQGTTVNTGELFF.

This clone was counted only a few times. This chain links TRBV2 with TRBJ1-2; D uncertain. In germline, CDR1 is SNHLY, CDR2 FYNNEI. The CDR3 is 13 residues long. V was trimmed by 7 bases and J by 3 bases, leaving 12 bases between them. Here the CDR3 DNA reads TGTGCCAGCAAGGGCCGATGGGACTATGGCTACACCTTC. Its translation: CASKGRWDYGYTF.

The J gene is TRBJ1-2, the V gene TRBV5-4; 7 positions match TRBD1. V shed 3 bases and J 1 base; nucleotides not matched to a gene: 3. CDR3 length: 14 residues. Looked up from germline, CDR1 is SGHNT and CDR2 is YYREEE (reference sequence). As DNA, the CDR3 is TGTGCCAGCAGCTGGGGGGACAGTAACTATGGCTACACCTTC. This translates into CASSWGDSNYGYTF.

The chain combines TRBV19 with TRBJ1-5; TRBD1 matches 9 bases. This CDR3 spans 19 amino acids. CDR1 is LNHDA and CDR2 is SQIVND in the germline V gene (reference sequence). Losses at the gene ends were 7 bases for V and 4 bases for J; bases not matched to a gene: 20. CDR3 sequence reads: CASNVNRGQTYPINQPQHF. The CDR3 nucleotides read TGTGCCAGTAATGTCAACAGGGGGCAAACCTACCCAATAAATCAGCCCCAGCATTTT.